These 28 T cell receptor beta chains were sequenced from one sample in a study of graft-versus-host responses after intestinal transplantation. Sequencing was performed with immunoSEQ multiplex PCR; in TCRdb, only in-frame clones are kept and a portion is missing. The repertoire has roughly 25,000 clones, approximately 93% of them found once; the top ten carry 0.45% to 0.6%. The starting material was PBMCs, obtained 18 days after transplant. The receptors derive from a human patient who received an intestinal transplant, so some T cells may come from the graft donor.

The rearrangement links TRBV4-1 to TRBJ2-2; 14 bases match TRBD2. J lost 9 bases, V lost 7 bases, and 10 bases had no gene match. Germline V CDR1 and CDR2: MGHRA, YSYEKL. CDR3 size: 16 residues. The CDR3 nucleotides are TGCGCCAGCACACCGGGACTAGCGGGGGCTGCCCGGGAGCTGTTTTTT. This encodes CASTPGLAGAARELFF.

The chain recombines TRBV7-8 with TRBJ1-5; D gene unclear. This CDR3 contains 13 residues. The V end lost 5 bases, the J end lost 0 bases, and 5 bases lay between the germline ends. The V gene's germline CDR1 is SGHVS and CDR2 FQNEAQ. The CDR3, as DNA: TGTGCCAGCAGCCGGAATAGCAATCAGCCCCAGCATTTT. Translated, it gives CASSRNSNQPQHF.

This chain connects TRBV6-1 to TRBJ2-2; 10 positions agree with TRBD2. The CDR3 totals 17 residues. Germline V gene sequence: CDR1 MNHNS, CDR2 SASEGT. Trimming cost V 1 base and J 4 bases; bases outside gene matches: 6. The CDR3 DNA is TGTGCCAGCAGTGAAGTACTAGCGGGGTATGGCACCGGGGAGCTGTTTTTT. Amino acid sequence: CASSEVLAGYGTGELFF.

This chain joins TRBV6-5 and TRBJ2-3; TRBD1 matches at 8 bases. Per the germline V gene, CDR1 is MNHEY and CDR2 is SVGAGI. The trim removed 5 bases at V and 6 bases at J, leaving 7 bases unmatched. This CDR3 contains 14 residues. In DNA form, the CDR3 reads TGTGCCAGCAGTATGGACAGGGCCCGTGATACGCAGTATTTT. This codes for CASSMDRARDTQYF.

The chain recombines TRBV5-8 with TRBJ1-1; a weak D match, TRBD1 (6 bases). Looked up from germline, CDR1 is SGHTS and CDR2 is YDEGEE. V lost 4 bases and J lost 1, with 17 bases in between. The CDR3 loop spans 16 amino acids. CDR3 sequence reads: CASSLGRGPPNTEAFF. As DNA, the CDR3 is TGTGCCAGCAGCCTAGGACGGGGGCCACCGAACACTGAAGCTTTCTTT.

This CDR3 is CASSQAGDTQETQYF. The CDR3 DNA follows: TGCGCCAGCAGCCAAGCGGGGGACACCCAAGAGACCCAGTACTTC. V is TRBV4-1 and J is TRBJ2-5; the D call may be TRBD1 or TRBD2 (6 bases each). With 1 base removed from V and 1 base from J, the gap between germline ends came to 10 bases. Germline V gene data show CDR1 as MGHRA and CDR2 as YSYEKL. There are 15 residues in the CDR3.

The V and J genes are TRBV25-1 and TRBJ2-5; unclear D gene. The CDR3 contains 14 residues. Between the trimmed V and J ends, which lost 2 bases and 4 bases, there was a span of 11 bases. Germline CDR1 reads MGHDK; CDR2 reads SYGVNS. In DNA form, the CDR3 reads TGTGCCAGCAGTGAAAAGGACCGAGGAGAGACCCAGTACTTC. Translating gives CASSEKDRGETQYF.

This rearrangement joins TRBV7-8 to TRBJ2-3; no reliable D call. This CDR3 spans 13 amino acids. The germline gives CDR1 SGHVS, CDR2 FQNEAQ. The CDR3 here is CATSRERADTQYF. The CDR3 DNA follows: TGTGCGACCAGCAGAGAACGAGCAGATACGCAGTATTTT.

This chain links TRBV21-1 with TRBJ1-1. TRBV21-1 has pseudogene status. The CDR3 is 14 amino acids. The CDR3, as DNA: TGTGCCAGCAGCCTCCCTTCGAGGGAGCTTGAAGCTTTCTTT. The encoded protein is CASSLPSRELEAFF.

This clone showed up just once. V usage is TRBV4-1 and J usage is TRBJ2-1, with D perhaps given as TRBD1 or TRBD2 (6 bases each). Germline V CDR1 and CDR2: MGHRA, YSYEKL. The CDR3 extends over 17 amino acids. V was cut by 4 bases and J by 0 bases, with 16 bases left in between. This chain's CDR3 is CASSLKGGTSSYNEQFF. CDR3 in DNA: TGCGCCAGCAGCCTAAAAGGGGGGACGAGCTCCTACAATGAGCAGTTCTTC.

The rearrangement joins TRBV7-6 to TRBJ2-2; 7 nucleotides agree with TRBD1. The CDR3 runs to 16 residues. Germline V gene lookup returns CDR1 SGHVS and CDR2 FNYEAQ. The J segment lost 6 bases and the V segment lost 4 bases, leaving 11 bases of the junction unmatched. CDR3 DNA sequence: TGTGCCAGCAGCTATCGACAGGGACGGCTGGCCGGGGAGCTGTTTTTT. Its translation is CASSYRQGRLAGELFF.

This clone was seen a single time. This chain connects TRBV5-1 to TRBJ2-7, with 7 bases matching TRBD1. Germline values: CDR1 SGHRS, CDR2 YFSETQ. CDR3 size: 15 residues. V lost 5 bases, J lost 1 base, and 9 bases stayed unmatched. The CDR3: CASSSQTGQSYEQYF. CDR3 DNA: TGCGCCAGCAGTTCACAGACAGGGCAATCCTACGAGCAGTACTTC.

The gene calls are TRBV4-1 and TRBJ1-1; possibly TRBD1 for D (5 bases). The CDR3 sequence is 13 residues long. Deletions cut 4 bases from V and 2 bases from J, with 8 bases between. Germline-derived CDR1 and CDR2 are MGHRA and YSYEKL. In DNA, the CDR3 is TGCGCCAGCAGCCGAGACAGAAACACTGAAGCTTTCTTT. Amino acid sequence: CASSRDRNTEAFF.

V is TRBV7-9 and J is TRBJ2-5; D not certain. Trimming removed 1 base at V and 2 bases at J, with 2 bases between. Germline V gives CDR1 SEHNR, CDR2 FQNEAQ (reference sequence). CDR3 size: 12 residues. As DNA, the CDR3 is TGTGCCAGCAGCTTAGTGCAAGAGACCCAGTACTTC. It yields the protein CASSLVQETQYF.

The chain employs TRBV19 and TRBJ1-2; 9 bases align to TRBD1. The CDR3 consists of 12 residues. Germline trimming cut 10 bases from V and 6 bases from J; bases unmatched to any gene: 6. Germline CDR1 is LNHDA and CDR2 is SQIVND (reference sequence). This CDR3 is CAIRQGGHGYTF. In nucleotides, the CDR3 is TGTGCCATTCGACAGGGGGGACATGGCTACACCTTC.

The chain's CDR3 is CASSVPGSGGEAFF. CDR3 nucleotides: TGTGCCAGCAGCGTACCAGGGTCCGGGGGTGAAGCTTTCTTT. The V gene is TRBV9, the J gene TRBJ1-1; the D gene is possibly TRBD1 (5 bases). V was pared by 1 base and J by 7 bases, with 14 bases between. Germline CDR1 reads SGDLS; CDR2 reads YYNGEE. This CDR3 is built from 14 residues.

The J gene is TRBJ1-1, the V gene TRBV19; D uncertain. V was pared by 6 bases and J by 1 base, with 12 bases between. The CDR3 runs to 14 residues. Per germline, CDR1 LNHDA and CDR2 SQIVND (reference sequence). Here the CDR3 reads CASRGIMANTEAFF. CDR3 bases: TGTGCCAGTAGAGGCATTATGGCGAACACTGAAGCTTTCTTT. Combining the CDR3 with reference TRBV19 and TRBJ1-1 gives the whole variable domain DGGITQSPKYLFRKEGQNVTLSCEQNLNHDAMYWYRQDPGQGLRLIYYSQIVNDFQKGDIAEGYSVSREKKESFPLTVTSAQKNPTAFYLCASRGIMANTEAFFGQGTRLTVV.

The chain recombines TRBV11-2 with TRBJ2-7; D possibly corresponds to TRBD1 (5 bases). The V gene lost 2 bases and the J gene lost 3 bases, with 14 bases spanning the gap. The CDR3 is made up of 15 amino acids. The germline gives CDR1 SGHAT, CDR2 FQNNGV. The CDR3 nucleotides read TGTGCCAGCAGCTTAATAAGGGGAAGGGGCTACGAGCAGTACTTC. This sequence encodes CASSLIRGRGYEQYF.

The chain carries TRBV7-3 and TRBJ2-2; 10 bases are shared with TRBD2. CDR3 length: 15 amino acids. V was pared by 6 bases and J by 3 bases, with 4 bases of the junction left unmatched. Germline CDR1 SGHTA, CDR2 FQGTGA. The CDR3 here is CASRQAGGDTGELFF. In nucleotides, the CDR3 is TGTGCCAGCAGACAAGCGGGGGGGGACACCGGGGAGCTGTTTTTT.

The chain has TRBV2 and TRBJ2-7; 8 bases line up with TRBD1. J was trimmed by 2 bases and V by 4 bases; bases with no gene match: 4. Germline values: CDR1 SNHLY, CDR2 FYNNEI. There are 14 residues in the CDR3. The CDR3 sequence is CASSVDRGTYEQYF. CDR3 bases: TGTGCCAGCAGTGTTGACAGGGGAACCTACGAGCAGTACTTC.

This chain uses TRBV27 with TRBJ1-6, with TRBD1 as a possible D gene (6 bases). V lost 2 bases and J lost 9, with 14 bases in between. The CDR3 runs to 15 residues. Germline CDR1 and CDR2: MNHEY and SMNVEV (reference sequence). The CDR3 region has the DNA TGTGCCAGCAGTTTAGGGGGGCCTGTGGGTTCACCCCTCCACTTT. Protein sequence: CASSLGGPVGSPLHF.

The chain is built from TRBV4-2 and TRBJ2-2; D unresolved. V lost 4 bases, J lost 1 base, and 10 bases lay in between. This CDR3 contains 15 residues. Germline V gene data show CDR1 as LGHNA and CDR2 as YNFKEQ. CDR3 amino acids: CASSPSSMNTGELFF. CDR3 nucleotide sequence: TGTGCCAGCAGCCCTTCCTCTATGAACACCGGGGAGCTGTTTTTT.

The chain uses TRBV7-9 and TRBJ1-1, with a possible D match to TRBD1 (6 bases). The CDR3 runs 15 residues. The germline V gene has CDR1 SEHNR and CDR2 FQNEAQ (reference sequence). The germline V and J ends were trimmed by 5 bases and 7 bases, with 20 bases remaining between them. This chain's CDR3 is CASSADRDTRVEAFF. CDR3 nucleotide sequence: TGTGCCAGCAGCGCGGACCGGGACACCCGAGTTGAAGCTTTCTTT.

The chain recombines TRBV4-1 with TRBJ1-3; D remains unclear. The CDR3 totals 13 residues. V lost 0 bases and J lost 4, with 4 bases in between. Germline CDR1 is MGHRA and CDR2 is YSYEKL. CDR3 region: CASSQDEGNTIYF. The CDR3 DNA reads TGCGCCAGCAGCCAAGATGAGGGAAACACCATATATTTT.

The gene calls are TRBV11-3 and TRBJ2-5; D perhaps matches TRBD1 (5 bases). The ends were cut back, 5 bases at V and 5 bases at J, with 9 bases in the middle. From germline, CDR1 is SGHNT and CDR2 YENEEA. CDR3 size: 12 residues. The CDR3 sequence is CASSRRDETQYF. DNA of the CDR3: TGTGCCAGCAGCCGCAGGGATGAGACCCAGTACTTC.

This clone was seen only once. The V call is TRBV5-1, the J call TRBJ2-7, with 7 bases aligning to TRBD1. With 3 bases clipped from V and 1 base from J, the junction kept 7 bases outside the gene matches. Germline V gene lookup returns CDR1 SGHRS and CDR2 YFSETQ. The CDR3 length is 15 residues. The DNA for the CDR3 is TGCGCCAGCAGCTCGCCGAGACAGGGATCCTACGAGCAGTACTTC. It codes for CASSSPRQGSYEQYF.

The chain uses TRBV29-1 and TRBJ2-5; D gene unclear. Looked up from germline, CDR1 is SQVTM and CDR2 is ANQGSEA. CDR3 length equals 11 residues. Trimming took 3 bases from V and 5 from J, leaving 7 bases between them. The DNA for the CDR3 is TGCAGCGTTGATGCTGGGGAGACCCAGTACTTC. It is translated as CSVDAGETQYF. Supplemented by reference TRBV29-1 and TRBJ2-5, the full variable domain reads SAVISQKPSRDICQRGTSLTIQCQVDSQVTMMFWYRQQPGQSLTLIATANQGSEATYESGFVIDKFPISRPNLTFSTLTVSNMSPEDSSIYLCSVDAGETQYFGPGTRLLVL.

The chain is built from TRBV25-1 and TRBJ2-7; TRBD2 matches at 10 bases. The V gene's germline CDR1 is MGHDK and CDR2 SYGVNS. J gave up 2 bases and V 6 bases, and 4 bases lay outside the gene matches. The length of the CDR3 is 14 residues. The CDR3 region is CASRGGTSAYEQYF. For the CDR3, the DNA is TGTGCCAGCAGGGGGGGGACTAGCGCCTACGAGCAGTACTTC.